These 32 T cell receptor beta chains were sequenced from one sample in a study of beta chain features in type 1 diabetes. Broader study findings: For Type 1 diabetes patients, all four CD4+ subsets carried TCRB CDR3s that were moderately but significantly shorter.

As every portion of the isolated RNA was reverse transcribed, the sequencing read expressed TCRB transcripts. Here immunoSEQ multiplex PCR was the method, and the copy in TCRdb shows in-frame clones only, minus some. This table holds 630,000 or so clones, around 15% found once. These TCRs' antigens remain unknown. Specimen: naive CD4+ T cells from blood. These receptors were obtained from a young man with type 1 diabetes.

The V gene is TRBV7-9, the J gene TRBJ2-1, with TRBD2 identical over 7 bases. The CDR3 runs 13 residues. Trimming took 6 bases from V and 5 from J; bases not matched to a gene: 4. CDR1 SEHNR and CDR2 FQNEAQ come from the germline V gene (reference sequence). In nucleotides, the CDR3 is TGTGCCAGCAGTCGGGGACTAAACAATGAGCAGTTCTTC. It is translated as CASSRGLNNEQFF.

In the case of this clone: The sample has other DNA sequences that encode this CDR3 too. The V call is TRBV29-1, the J call TRBJ1-1; 7 nucleotides line up with TRBD1. Germline V gene lookup returns CDR1 SQVTM and CDR2 ANQGSEA. This CDR3 has 12 amino acids. Trimming cost V 6 bases and J 4 bases; bases outside gene matches: 5. CDR3 bases: TGCAGCGTGTCCCACAGGGGCACTGAAGCTTTCTTT. This encodes CSVSHRGTEAFF.

This clone has only a few counts. CDR3 amino acids: CASSLNPKRAGELFF. The CDR3 coding sequence is TGTGCCAGCAGCTTAAATCCTAAACGCGCCGGGGAGCTGTTTTTT. V gene TRBV7-2 combines with J gene TRBJ2-2; D not resolved. The CDR3 contains 15 residues. V was trimmed by 2 bases and J by 6 bases, leaving 13 bases between them. CDR1 is SGHTA and CDR2 is FQGNSA in the germline V gene. Drawing the rest from reference TRBV7-2 and TRBJ2-2, the complete variable domain is GAGVSQSPSNKVTEKGKDVELRCDPISGHTALYWYRQSLGQGLEFLIYFQGNSAPDKSGLPSDRFSAERTGGSVSTLTIQRTQQEDSAVYLCASSLNPKRAGELFFGEGSRLTVL.

The V and J genes are TRBV20-1 and TRBJ1-2, with a tentative D call TRBD1 (5 bases). The CDR3 is 11 residues long. Germline V lookup: CDR1 DFQATT, CDR2 SNEGSKA (reference sequence). Trimming took 6 bases from V and 6 from J, leaving 11 bases between them. The CDR3 coding sequence is TGCAGTGCCGTGCAGGGAGATGGCTACACCTTC. Its protein product is CSAVQGDGYTF.

This clone was counted a single time. Other DNA sequences in the same sample also yield this CDR3. The chain recombines TRBV4-2 with TRBJ2-7, with 11 bases that match TRBD2. The CDR3 has 15 amino acids. J was trimmed by 3 bases and V by 3 bases; bases with no gene match: 4. The germline CDR1 and CDR2 sequences are LGHNA and YNFKEQ. The CDR3 reads CASSQGTSGIYEQYF. The CDR3 DNA reads as TGTGCCAGCAGCCAGGGGACTAGCGGTATCTACGAGCAGTACTTC.

The chain carries TRBV18 and TRBJ1-1; the D is unclear. Trimming shortened V by 1 base and J by 4 bases, and 7 bases separated the two germline ends. CDR3 size: 13 residues. The germline gives CDR1 KGHSH, CDR2 LQKENI. CDR3 protein: CASSPLMSTEAFF. As DNA, the CDR3 is TGTGCCAGCTCACCACTGATGAGCACTGAAGCTTTCTTT.

V is TRBV6-5 and J is TRBJ2-5; 13 nucleotides agree with TRBD2. The CDR3 runs 15 residues. Germline V gene lookup returns CDR1 MNHEY and CDR2 SVGAGI. J was trimmed by 5 bases and V by 6 bases; bases with no gene match: 6. The DNA of the CDR3 is TGTGCCAGCAGACCCAGACTAGCGGGGGGCGAGACCCAGTACTTC. It is translated as CASRPRLAGGETQYF.

This rearrangement joins TRBV28 to TRBJ1-1; D is perhaps TRBD1 (6 bases). Trimming shortened V by 6 bases and J by 7 bases, and 12 bases separated the two germline ends. The CDR3 has 12 residues. The germline V gene encodes CDR1 MDHEN and CDR2 SYDVKM. The DNA of the CDR3 is TGTGCCAGCAGCGCTTTGACAGGTGAAGCTTTCTTT. Translated, it gives CASSALTGEAFF.

The genes are TRBV7-2 and TRBJ1-5; 7 nucleotides match TRBD1. The CDR3 has 14 amino acids. Trimming took 3 bases from V and 4 from J; bases not matched to a gene: 3. Germline V gene sequence: CDR1 SGHTA, CDR2 FQGNSA. The CDR3 bases are TGTGCCAGCAGCTTCTCAGGGGGGAATCAGCCCCAGCATTTT. Translating gives CASSFSGGNQPQHF.

The rearrangement links TRBV20-1 to TRBJ2-1; no firm D call. The V and J ends lost 0 bases and 7 bases respectively, with 4 bases between them. The CDR3 loop spans 11 amino acids. Germline V gene lookup returns CDR1 DFQATT and CDR2 SNEGSKA (reference sequence). The CDR3 loop is CSARERNEQFF. The CDR3 coding sequence is TGCAGTGCTAGAGAACGGAATGAGCAGTTCTTC.

V gene TRBV21-1 combines with J gene TRBJ2-7. TRBV21-1 is recorded as a pseudogene. The CDR3 contains 12 residues. The CDR3 spells CASSIEDGEQYF. The CDR3 DNA reads as TGTGCCAGCAGCATAGAGGACGGAGAGCAGTACTTC.

In its sample, this clone was seen a few times. CDR3 sequence reads: CAIRGTGNTEAFF. The CDR3 DNA reads as TGTGCCATCAGGGGGACGGGGAACACTGAAGCTTTCTTT. The genes are TRBV10-3 and TRBJ1-1; possible D gene TRBD1, 5 bases. The CDR3 is made up of 13 amino acids. Germline V lookup: CDR1 ENHRY, CDR2 SYGVKD. Trimming took 6 bases from V and 1 from J, leaving 9 bases between them.

The rearrangement joins TRBV25-1 to TRBJ1-1; no clear D. The CDR3 spans 15 residues. Looked up from germline, CDR1 is MGHDK and CDR2 is SYGVNS. Between the trimmed V and J ends, which lost 6 bases and 1 base, there was a span of 15 bases. In nucleotides, the CDR3 is TGTGCCAGCAGAAAAGGGTTCGAAAGGAACACTGAAGCTTTCTTT. Encoded protein: CASRKGFERNTEAFF.

This clone was seen only a few times. V usage is TRBV10-1 and J usage is TRBJ2-1; D is possibly TRBD2 (7 bases). This CDR3 spans 15 amino acids. V was pared by 8 bases and J by 6 bases, with 20 bases between. The germline CDR1 and CDR2 sequences are WNHNN and SYGVQD (reference sequence). DNA for the CDR3: TGCGCCAGCCCCGCTGGGGGGGCCGGTGGCAATGAGCAGTTCTTC. Translated, it gives CASPAGGAGGNEQFF.

The chain combines TRBV28 with TRBJ2-2; D tentatively fits TRBD1 or TRBD2 (5 bases each). V was cut by 5 bases and J by 0 bases, with 13 bases left in between. This CDR3 has 16 residues. From germline, CDR1 is MDHEN and CDR2 SYDVKM. The CDR3 sequence: CASSLPGTANTGELFF. In DNA, the CDR3 is TGTGCCAGCAGTCTACCGGGGACGGCGAACACCGGGGAGCTGTTTTTT.

This chain uses TRBV7-6 with TRBJ2-7; possible D gene TRBD1, 5 bases. CDR3 length: 15 amino acids. Deletions cut 6 bases from V and 2 bases from J, with 17 bases between. CDR1 and CDR2 (germline): SGHVS, FNYEAQ. The CDR3 DNA sequence: TGTGCCAGCAGTCCCGCCAGGGCCGCAACCTACGAGCAGTACTTC. Translated, it gives CASSPARAATYEQYF.

This clone came up a few times. The chain carries TRBV7-2 and TRBJ2-3; 8 bases fit TRBD2. Trimming at V came to 1 base and at J to 3 bases, leaving 9 bases not matched to a gene. This CDR3 comprises 17 residues. Germline V gene sequence: CDR1 SGHTA, CDR2 FQGNSA. The CDR3 loop reads CASSLGSSSGPTDTQYF. DNA for the CDR3: TGTGCCAGCAGCTTAGGATCGTCTAGCGGGCCGACAGATACGCAGTATTTT.

The chain uses TRBV11-2 and TRBJ1-5; D call uncertain. This CDR3 has 14 residues. Trimming stripped 1 base from V and 6 bases from J, with 10 bases between. The germline V gene encodes CDR1 SGHAT and CDR2 FQNNGV. The CDR3 bases are TGTGCCAGCAGCTTAGGGTTACTAGGTCAGCCCCAGCATTTT. It translates to CASSLGLLGQPQHF.

The chain is built from TRBV7-2 and TRBJ2-3; no reliable D call. The CDR3 is 11 amino acids. V dropped 3 bases and J dropped 6 bases, with 4 bases sitting between them. Germline CDR1 and CDR2: SGHTA and FQGNSA. The chain's CDR3 is CASSFKDTQYF. DNA of the CDR3: TGTGCCAGCAGCTTTAAGGATACGCAGTATTTT.

This clone was counted between two and nine times. The chain links TRBV30 to TRBJ1-1; D remains ambiguous. The CDR3 is made up of 12 amino acids. From germline, CDR1 is GTSNPN and CDR2 SVGIG (reference sequence). Deletions cut 5 bases from V and 4 bases from J, with 11 bases between. CDR3 residues: CAWGPPVTEAFF. In DNA form, the CDR3 reads TGTGCCTGGGGCCCACCGGTCACTGAAGCTTTCTTT.

This clone has at least ten counts. The V call is TRBV29-1, the J call TRBJ2-1, with TRBD1 matching over 7 bases. There are 12 residues in the CDR3. Unmatched junction bases numbered 1, after V lost 2 bases and J lost 6 bases. CDR1 SQVTM and CDR2 ANQGSEA come from the germline V gene. CDR3: CSVETGANEQFF. CDR3 bases: TGCAGCGTTGAAACAGGGGCCAATGAGCAGTTCTTC.

J is TRBJ1-2 and V is TRBV9, with D hard to call. Germline values: CDR1 SGDLS, CDR2 YYNGEE. V was cut by 0 bases and J by 0 bases, with 0 bases left in between. This CDR3 spans 12 amino acids. As DNA, the CDR3 is TGTGCCAGCAGCGTAGCTAACTATGGCTACACCTTC. As protein: CASSVANYGYTF.

DNA for the CDR3: TGTGCCACCGGTCCGGGGGGAAGCGGTATTTCCCATGAGCAGTTCTTC. As protein: CATGPGGSGISHEQFF. The chain employs TRBV15 and TRBJ2-1, with 7 bases fitting TRBD2. CDR3 length: 16 amino acids. Germline CDR1 LNHNV, CDR2 YYDKDF (reference sequence). V lost 8 bases, J lost 8 bases, and 18 bases stayed unmatched.

The chain has TRBV5-4 and TRBJ1-1; D not certain. This CDR3 comprises 11 residues. Germline values: CDR1 SGHNT, CDR2 YYREEE (reference sequence). Trimming took 3 bases from V and 6 from J, leaving 6 bases between them. As DNA, the CDR3 is TGTGCCAGCAGCTCCGATTCTGAAGCTTTCTTT. Encoded protein: CASSSDSEAFF.

This clone has more than one count but fewer than ten. The gene calls are TRBV6-5 and TRBJ2-5; D may correspond to TRBD1 or TRBD2 (5 bases each). The V gene lost 4 bases and the J gene lost 6 bases, with 15 bases spanning the gap. The V gene's germline CDR1 is MNHEY and CDR2 SVGAGI. The CDR3 loop spans 14 amino acids. The CDR3 nucleotides read TGTGCCAGCAGTTTTGGGACCGCCGGGCAGACCCAGTACTTC. As protein: CASSFGTAGQTQYF.

In its sample, this clone was seen a few times. The rearrangement joins TRBV11-1 to TRBJ1-2, with 7 bases that match TRBD1. The V gene's germline CDR1 is SGHAT and CDR2 FQDESV (reference sequence). The V segment lost 2 bases and the J segment 4 bases; nucleotides outside the gene matches: 7. The CDR3 is 15 amino acids. The CDR3 DNA is TGTGCCAGCAGCTTACAAAGCGGACAGGCCTATGGCTACACCTTC. The encoded protein is CASSLQSGQAYGYTF.

This clone was observed a few times. The rearrangement uses TRBV29-1 and TRBJ2-1; D is undetermined. Trimming stripped 4 bases from V and 13 bases from J, with 5 bases between. Germline CDR1 is SQVTM and CDR2 is ANQGSEA. The CDR3 has 8 amino acids. The CDR3 nucleotides read TGCAGCGTTGTCGGACAGTTCTTC. It encodes CSVVGQFF.

This clone was picked up a small number of times. The genes are TRBV7-2 and TRBJ1-1; D uncertain. Germline lookup yields CDR1 SGHTA and CDR2 FQGNSA. This CDR3 is built from 18 residues. V was trimmed by 2 bases and J by 1 base, leaving 20 bases between them. CDR3 residues: CASSLNPWAPRKNTEAFF. CDR3 in DNA: TGTGCCAGCAGCTTAAACCCATGGGCCCCTCGAAAGAACACTGAAGCTTTCTTT. The variable domain in full, completed from reference TRBV7-2 and TRBJ1-1, reads GAGVSQSPSNKVTEKGKDVELRCDPISGHTALYWYRQSLGQGLEFLIYFQGNSAPDKSGLPSDRFSAERTGGSVSTLTIQRTQQEDSAVYLCASSLNPWAPRKNTEAFFGQGTRLTVV.

This clone was counted only a few times. The chain couples TRBV5-1 to TRBJ1-1; D ambiguous. This CDR3 is built from 15 residues. The germline V gene encodes CDR1 SGHRS and CDR2 YFSETQ. Deletions cut 4 bases from V and 0 bases from J, with 13 bases between. The CDR3 DNA sequence: TGCGCCAGCAGCCAGACAAGTCCCATGAACACTGAAGCTTTCTTT. Translating it yields CASSQTSPMNTEAFF.

Points on this clone: The junction departs from the called germline gene at one end, perhaps through a read error. The rearrangement links TRBV5-1 to TRBJ2-5, with D possibly TRBD1 on 6 matching bases. CDR1 and CDR2 from the germline V gene are SGHRS and YFSETQ. The CDR3 is made up of 11 amino acids. The CDR3, as DNA: TGCGCCAGCAGAGACGGACAGACGCAGTACTTC. This gives the protein CASRDGQTQYF.

The chain employs TRBV2 and TRBJ2-7; 8 bases agree with TRBD1. Germline V gene data show CDR1 as SNHLY and CDR2 as FYNNEI. The length of the CDR3 is 16 residues. Trimming removed 5 bases from V and 0 bases from J; junction bases left unmatched: 9. CDR3 region: CASSQPGGFDSYEQYF. In nucleotides, the CDR3 is TGTGCCAGCAGTCAACCAGGGGGCTTTGACTCCTACGAGCAGTACTTC.

This clone was detected only a few times. V is TRBV12-5 and J is TRBJ1-2; the D is unclear. Germline V CDR1 and CDR2: LGHNT, FRNRAP. The CDR3 contains 14 residues. Between the trimmed V and J ends, which lost 2 bases and 7 bases, there was a span of 14 bases. The CDR3 DNA sequence: TGTGCTAGTGGTTTGTGGCCCGGCGGGCCTGGCTACACCTTC. Translating gives CASGLWPGGPGYTF.